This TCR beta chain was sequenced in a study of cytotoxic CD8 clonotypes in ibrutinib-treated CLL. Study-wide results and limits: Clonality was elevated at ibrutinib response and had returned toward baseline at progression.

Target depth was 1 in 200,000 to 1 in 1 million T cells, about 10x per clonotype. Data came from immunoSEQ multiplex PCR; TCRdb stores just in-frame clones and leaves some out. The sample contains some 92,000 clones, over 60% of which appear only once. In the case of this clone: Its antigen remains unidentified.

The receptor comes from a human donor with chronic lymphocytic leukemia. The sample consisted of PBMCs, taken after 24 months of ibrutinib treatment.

CDR3 sequence reads: CSVERGSFDEQYF. The CDR3 coding sequence is TGCAGCGTTGAAAGGGGATCGTTCGACGAGCAGTACTTC. V and J are TRBV29-1 and TRBJ2-7, with D possibly matching TRBD1 (5 bases). V lost 2 bases, J lost 5 bases, and 13 bases lay in between. Germline V gives CDR1 SQVTM, CDR2 ANQGSEA. The CDR3 covers 13 residues.